The 25 T cell receptor beta chains in this list originate from one sample, sequenced in a study of a mutant IDH1 vaccine in newly diagnosed glioma. Time point described: baseline, week 1 (first vaccination visit). Treatment given: pre-vaccination baseline after standard-of-care therapy. The method was immunoSEQ multiplex PCR; TCRdb's version includes in-frame clones alone and lacks a portion of them. The profile shows about 67,000 clones, around 83% of them singletons. The material sequenced was peripheral blood mononuclear cells (PBMCs), taken from a glioma patient treated with radiotherapy, temozolomide or both. These receptors were collected from a woman between 18 and 29 years old with glioma. Some clones in this sample may be carry-over from other donors' samples.

V and J are TRBV5-4 and TRBJ2-1, with D perhaps matching TRBD1 or TRBD2 (6 bases each). CDR3 size: 12 residues. Trimming cost V 10 bases and J 2 bases, with 10 bases left between them. Germline CDR1 and CDR2: SGHNT and YYREEE (reference sequence). CDR3 nucleotide sequence: TGTGCCGGAGGGGGACCCTACAATGAGCAGTTCTTC. Amino acids: CAGGGPYNEQFF.

The chain recombines TRBV19 with TRBJ1-2; maybe TRBD1 (5 bases). V lost 0 bases, J lost 7 bases, and 21 bases lay in between. Germline assignment: CDR1 LNHDA and CDR2 SQIVND (reference sequence). This CDR3 has 17 residues. CDR3: CASSIDIGRGEERGYTF. The DNA for the CDR3 is TGTGCCAGTAGTATAGACATCGGGCGGGGGGAAGAACGTGGCTACACCTTC. The whole variable domain, filled in from reference TRBV19 and TRBJ1-2, reads DGGITQSPKYLFRKEGQNVTLSCEQNLNHDAMYWYRQDPGQGLRLIYYSQIVNDFQKGDIAEGYSVSREKKESFPLTVTSAQKNPTAFYLCASSIDIGRGEERGYTFGSGTRLTVV.

The chain joins TRBV5-1 to TRBJ1-3; tentatively, D is TRBD1 (5 bases). The germline V gene has CDR1 SGHRS and CDR2 YFSETQ. This CDR3 is built from 16 residues. The V gene lost 2 bases and the J gene lost 1 base, with 13 bases spanning the gap. Here the CDR3 DNA reads TGCGCCAGCAGCTTTGACAGACACCATTCTGGAAACACCATATATTTT. Protein product: CASSFDRHHSGNTIYF.

The chain joins TRBV29-1 to TRBJ1-3, with D possibly being TRBD1 (5 bases). The CDR3 has 13 amino acids. Trimming took off 6 bases at V and 4 bases at J, with 13 bases between the two ends. The germline V gene encodes CDR1 SQVTM and CDR2 ANQGSEA. This chain's CDR3 is CSVVPGSGNTIYF. The CDR3 DNA reads TGCAGCGTGGTTCCAGGGTCGGGAAACACCATATATTTT.

This rearrangement joins TRBV19 to TRBJ1-2; D may be TRBD1 (5 bases). The CDR3 totals 13 residues. V was shortened by 6 bases and J by 4 bases, with 12 bases between the two germline ends. The germline CDR1 and CDR2 sequences are LNHDA and SQIVND (reference sequence). CDR3 DNA sequence: TGTGCCAGTAGCGGCGACAGCGCCTATGGCTACACCTTC. Translating it yields CASSGDSAYGYTF. Using reference TRBV19 and TRBJ1-2 for the parts outside the CDR3, the full variable domain is DGGITQSPKYLFRKEGQNVTLSCEQNLNHDAMYWYRQDPGQGLRLIYYSQIVNDFQKGDIAEGYSVSREKKESFPLTVTSAQKNPTAFYLCASSGDSAYGYTFGSGTRLTVV.

The chain recombines TRBV29-1 with TRBJ2-6; D remains unclear. Trimming left V 7 bases short and J 0 bases short, with 7 bases between. Germline lookup yields CDR1 SQVTM and CDR2 ANQGSEA. This CDR3 region has 13 residues. CDR3 coding DNA: TGCAGCGCCCAAAGCTCTGGGGCCAACGTCCTGACTTTC. Translating it yields CSAQSSGANVLTF.

The chain recombines TRBV9 with TRBJ1-1; 7 bases map to TRBD1. CDR1 and CDR2 (germline): SGDLS, YYNGEE. Losses at the gene ends were 0 bases for V and 0 bases for J; bases not matched to a gene: 5. This CDR3 region has 16 residues. The CDR3 here is CASSVGQGSLNTEAFF. The CDR3 nucleotides read TGTGCCAGCAGCGTAGGACAGGGTAGCTTGAACACTGAAGCTTTCTTT.

This clone was seen a single time. J is TRBJ1-1 and V is TRBV9; tentative D call: TRBD1 (6 bases). CDR1 is SGDLS, CDR2 YYNGEE, per germline. The CDR3 extends over 15 amino acids. V lost 4 bases and J 0 bases, leaving 13 bases between the germline ends. CDR3 region: CASSSGGGMNTEAFF. DNA for the CDR3: TGTGCCAGCAGCTCCGGGGGCGGGATGAACACTGAAGCTTTCTTT. Filled out from reference TRBV9 and TRBJ1-1, the complete variable domain reads DSGVTQTPKHLITATGQRVTLRCSPRSGDLSVYWYQQSLDQGLQFLIQYYNGEERAKGNILERFSAQQFPDLHSELNLSSLELGDSALYFCASSSGGGMNTEAFFGQGTRLTVV.

This chain uses TRBV29-1 with TRBJ2-1; 10 nucleotides line up with TRBD2. Per the germline V gene, CDR1 is SQVTM and CDR2 is ANQGSEA. The trim removed 6 bases at V and 1 base at J, leaving 6 bases unmatched. The CDR3 is made up of 15 amino acids. The DNA for the CDR3 is TGCAGCGTCTTGGGACTAGCGTCTTCCTACAATGAGCAGTTCTTC. As protein: CSVLGLASSYNEQFF.

This clone came up many times. The chain recombines TRBV7-9 with TRBJ1-4; 7 nucleotides agree with TRBD1. V shed 5 bases and J 4 bases; nucleotides not matched to a gene: 10. Per germline, CDR1 SEHNR and CDR2 FQNEAQ (reference sequence). CDR3 length: 16 amino acids. CDR3 DNA sequence: TGTGCCAGCAGCCCACAGGGGAATTACGGTAATGAAAAACTGTTTTTT. It translates to CASSPQGNYGNEKLFF.

The V gene is TRBV7-9, the J gene TRBJ2-1, with D tentatively TRBD1 or TRBD2 (5 bases each). Germline V CDR1 and CDR2: SEHNR, FQNEAQ (reference sequence). V dropped 11 bases and J dropped 10 bases, with 21 bases sitting between them. The CDR3 sequence is 13 residues long. CDR3: CAAPQGEGHEQFF. CDR3 coding DNA: TGTGCCGCCCCCCAGGGAGAAGGTCACGAGCAGTTCTTC.

On this clone: The junction shows a germline mismatch at one end, possibly a read error. The chain employs TRBV15 and TRBJ2-7, with D tentatively TRBD2 (5 bases). The germline V gene has CDR1 LNHNV and CDR2 YYDKDF (reference sequence). The CDR3 contains 16 residues. The CDR3 sequence: CATSGERTEFDYEQYF. DNA of the CDR3: TGTGCCACCAGCGGAGAGCGGACGGAGTTCGACTACGAGCAGTACTTC.

The V and J genes are TRBV5-1 and TRBJ1-1; a possible D gene is TRBD1 (5 bases). V was clipped by 4 bases and J by 3 bases, with 13 bases between them. CDR1 SGHRS and CDR2 YFSETQ come from the germline V gene. The CDR3 covers 14 residues. CDR3 in amino acids: CASSPGLGDTEAFF. CDR3 nucleotide sequence: TGCGCCAGCAGCCCGGGCCTGGGGGACACTGAAGCTTTCTTT.

The CDR3 coding sequence is TGTGCCAGCAGGGTAAATAGGGCGAACACCGGGGAGCTGTTTTTT. It specifies CASRVNRANTGELFF. The chain employs TRBV27 and TRBJ2-2; D gene ambiguous. This CDR3 is 15 amino acids long. Trimming removed 6 bases from V and 0 bases from J, with 11 bases in between. Germline CDR1 MNHEY, CDR2 SMNVEV (reference sequence).

This clone has just a few counts. The chain uses TRBV19 and TRBJ1-1; possibly TRBD1 for D (5 bases). Germline CDR1 and CDR2: LNHDA and SQIVND (reference sequence). The CDR3 runs 14 residues. Trimming took 7 bases from V and 1 from J, leaving 13 bases between them. CDR3 nucleotide sequence: TGTGCCAGTAAACCGGGACTCGGGAACACTGAAGCTTTCTTT. Residues: CASKPGLGNTEAFF.

V is TRBV9 and J is TRBJ2-7; a weak D match, TRBD2 (6 bases). This CDR3 is built from 14 residues. V was clipped by 5 bases and J by 3 bases, with 15 bases between them. The germline V gene encodes CDR1 SGDLS and CDR2 YYNGEE. This chain's CDR3 is CASRSLQGGYEQYF. In nucleotides, the CDR3 is TGTGCCAGCAGGTCGTTGCAGGGAGGCTACGAGCAGTACTTC.

The rearrangement links TRBV5-1 to TRBJ2-5, with D uncertain. CDR1 is SGHRS, CDR2 YFSETQ, per germline. V lost 1 base and J 4 bases, leaving 17 bases between the germline ends. The CDR3 is 16 residues long. Here the CDR3 DNA reads TGCGCCAGCAGCTTGAGCTCTTTGGATTACGGAGAGACCCAGTACTTC. Its translation is CASSLSSLDYGETQYF. The full variable domain, in which reference TRBV5-1 and TRBJ2-5 provide the parts outside the CDR3, is KAGVTQTPRYLIKTRGQQVTLSCSPISGHRSVSWYQQTPGQGLQFLFEYFSETQRNKGNFPGRFSGRQFSNSRSEMNVSTLELGDSALYLCASSLSSLDYGETQYFGPGTRLLVL.

In this sample, this clone turned up once. The genes are TRBV2 and TRBJ1-6; D gene unclear. Germline V gene lookup returns CDR1 SNHLY and CDR2 FYNNEI. V was clipped by 6 bases and J by 0 bases, with 9 bases between them. CDR3 length equals 15 residues. The CDR3 loop reads CASRIKGSYNSPLHF. The CDR3 DNA is TGTGCCAGCAGGATTAAAGGCTCCTATAATTCACCCCTCCACTTT.

This chain uses TRBV5-4 with TRBJ2-2; TRBD1 or TRBD2 may be the D gene (7 bases each). V lost 3 bases, J lost 3 bases, and 12 bases lay in between. The CDR3 is made up of 15 amino acids. CDR1 is SGHNT and CDR2 is YYREEE in the germline V gene (reference sequence). The chain's CDR3 is CASSSQGGYTGELFF. CDR3 DNA: TGTGCCAGCAGCTCTCAGGGGGGGTACACCGGGGAGCTGTTTTTT.

J is TRBJ2-3 and V is TRBV13, with 8 bases aligning to TRBD2. The V gene end was trimmed by 2 bases and the J gene end by 2 bases; junction bases not matched to a gene: 6. Germline assignment: CDR1 PRHDT and CDR2 FYEKMQ (reference sequence). The CDR3 consists of 16 residues. CDR3 nucleotide sequence: TGTGCCAGCAGCTTACTTACGGGAGGGTTCACAGATACGCAGTATTTT. It specifies CASSLLTGGFTDTQYF.

Only a few counts were recorded for this clone. The CDR3, as DNA: TGTGCCAGCAGCCCACCGGGACAGGGGTACGAAAAACTGTTTTTT. Its protein product is CASSPPGQGYEKLFF. The chain combines TRBV5-6 with TRBJ1-4, with 10 bases identical to TRBD1. CDR3 length: 15 amino acids. V shed 4 bases and J 8 bases; nucleotides not matched to a gene: 8. Germline V gene sequence: CDR1 SGHDT, CDR2 YYEEEE. Filled out from reference TRBV5-6 and TRBJ1-4, the complete variable domain reads DAGVTQSPTHLIKTRGQQVTLRCSPKSGHDTVSWYQQALGQGPQFIFQYYEEEERQRGNFPDRFSGHQFPNYSSELNVNALLLGDSALYLCASSPPGQGYEKLFFGSGTQLSVL.

This clone came up once. In nucleotides, the CDR3 is TGTGCCAGCAGCTCACCTACACGCTACGAGCAGTACTTC. This translates into CASSSPTRYEQYF. V and J are TRBV7-9 and TRBJ2-7; no clear D. This CDR3 has 13 residues. Germline V gene data show CDR1 as SEHNR and CDR2 as FQNEAQ (reference sequence). Trimming left V 4 bases short and J 3 bases short, with 10 bases between.

CDR3 loop: CASSSRQREYSYNEQFF. Written as DNA, the CDR3 is TGTGCCAGCAGCTCCCGCCAGCGGGAGTACTCCTACAATGAGCAGTTCTTC. This chain links TRBV11-3 with TRBJ2-1, with 8 bases lining up with TRBD2. V lost 4 bases and J lost 0; bases outside the gene matches: 8. The CDR3 runs to 17 residues. Germline V gives CDR1 SGHNT, CDR2 YENEEA.

The CDR3 protein is CASSPGLAYEQYF. Here the CDR3 DNA reads TGCGCCAGCAGCCCCGGGCTAGCCTACGAGCAGTACTTC. The chain links TRBV10-1 to TRBJ2-7; D is unresolved. Germline V gene sequence: CDR1 WNHNN, CDR2 SYGVQD (reference sequence). V was cut by 6 bases and J by 2 bases, with 11 bases left in between. The length of the CDR3 is 13 residues.

V usage is TRBV5-6 and J usage is TRBJ1-3; D unresolved. V was trimmed by 4 bases and J by 0 bases, leaving 14 bases between them. The CDR3 consists of 16 residues. The V gene's germline CDR1 is SGHDT and CDR2 YYEEEE. The CDR3 loop reads CASSRIDWSSGNTIYF. In nucleotides, the CDR3 is TGTGCCAGCAGCCGCATAGACTGGAGCTCTGGAAACACCATATATTTT.